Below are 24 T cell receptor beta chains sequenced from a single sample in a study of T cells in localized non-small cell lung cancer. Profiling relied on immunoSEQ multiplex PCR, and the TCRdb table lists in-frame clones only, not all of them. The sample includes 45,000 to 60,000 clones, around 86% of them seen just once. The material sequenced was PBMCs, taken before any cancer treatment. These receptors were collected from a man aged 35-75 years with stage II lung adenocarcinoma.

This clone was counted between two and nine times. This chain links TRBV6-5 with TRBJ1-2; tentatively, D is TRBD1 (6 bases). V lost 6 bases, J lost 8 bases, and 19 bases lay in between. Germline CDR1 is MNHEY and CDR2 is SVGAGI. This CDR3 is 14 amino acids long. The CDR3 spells CASRPPYRADGYTF. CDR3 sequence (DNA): TGTGCCAGCAGACCCCCGTACAGGGCTGACGGCTACACCTTC.

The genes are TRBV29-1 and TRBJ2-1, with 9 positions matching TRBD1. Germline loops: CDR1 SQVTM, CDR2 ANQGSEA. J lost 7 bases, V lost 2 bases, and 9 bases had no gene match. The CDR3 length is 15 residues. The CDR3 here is CSVEKAGQGHNEQFF. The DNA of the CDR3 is TGCAGCGTTGAAAAGGCGGGACAGGGTCATAATGAGCAGTTCTTC.

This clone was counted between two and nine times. CDR3 sequence: CSASQSNEQFF. The CDR3 nucleotides read TGCAGTGCTAGTCAGAGCAATGAGCAGTTCTTC. J is TRBJ2-1 and V is TRBV20-1; D call uncertain. The length of the CDR3 is 11 residues. Germline V gene lookup returns CDR1 DFQATT and CDR2 SNEGSKA (reference sequence). V shed 3 bases and J shed 6 bases, with 6 bases lying between them.

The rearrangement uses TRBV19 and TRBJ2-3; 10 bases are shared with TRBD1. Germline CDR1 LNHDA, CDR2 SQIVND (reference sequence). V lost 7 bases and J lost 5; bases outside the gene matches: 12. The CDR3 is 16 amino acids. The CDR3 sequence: CASTRQGAIIGDTQYF. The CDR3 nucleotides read TGTGCCAGTACCCGACAGGGGGCTATTATTGGAGATACGCAGTATTTT. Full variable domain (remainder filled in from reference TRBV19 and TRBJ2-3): DGGITQSPKYLFRKEGQNVTLSCEQNLNHDAMYWYRQDPGQGLRLIYYSQIVNDFQKGDIAEGYSVSREKKESFPLTVTSAQKNPTAFYLCASTRQGAIIGDTQYFGPGTRLTVL.

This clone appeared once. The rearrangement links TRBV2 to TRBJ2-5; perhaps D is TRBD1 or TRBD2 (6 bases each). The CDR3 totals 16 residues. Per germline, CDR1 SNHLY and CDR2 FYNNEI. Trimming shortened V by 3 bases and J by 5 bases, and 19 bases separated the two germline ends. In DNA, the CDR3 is TGTGCCAGCAGTGATATGTGGGGGGCCTCGGAGGAGACCCAGTACTTC. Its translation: CASSDMWGASEETQYF.

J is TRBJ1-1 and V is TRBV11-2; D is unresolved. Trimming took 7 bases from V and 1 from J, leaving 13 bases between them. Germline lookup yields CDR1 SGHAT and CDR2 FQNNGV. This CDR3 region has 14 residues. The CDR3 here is CASTPTRGNTEAFF. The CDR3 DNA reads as TGTGCCAGCACCCCCACCCGGGGGAACACTGAAGCTTTCTTT.

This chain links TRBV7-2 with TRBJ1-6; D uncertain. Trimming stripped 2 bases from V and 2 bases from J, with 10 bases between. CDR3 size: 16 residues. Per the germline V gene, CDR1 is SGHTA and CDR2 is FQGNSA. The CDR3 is CASSLSLGAYNSPLHF. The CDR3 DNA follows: TGTGCCAGCAGCTTAAGCCTCGGGGCCTATAATTCACCCCTCCACTTT.

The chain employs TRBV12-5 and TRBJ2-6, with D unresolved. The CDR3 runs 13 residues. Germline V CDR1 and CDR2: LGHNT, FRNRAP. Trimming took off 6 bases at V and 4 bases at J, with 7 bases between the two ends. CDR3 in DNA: TGTGCTAGTGGGGATTCAGGGGCCAACGTCCTGACTTTC. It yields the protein CASGDSGANVLTF. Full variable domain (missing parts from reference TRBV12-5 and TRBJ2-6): DARVTQTPRHKVTEMGQEVTMRCQPILGHNTVFWYRQTMMQGLELLAYFRNRAPLDDSGMPKDRFSAEMPDATLATLKIQPSEPRDSAVYFCASGDSGANVLTFGAGSRLTVL.

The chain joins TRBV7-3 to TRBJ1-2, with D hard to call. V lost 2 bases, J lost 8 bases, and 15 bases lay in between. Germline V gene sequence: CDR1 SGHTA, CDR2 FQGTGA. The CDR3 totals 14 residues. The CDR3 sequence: CASSLAPGLQGYTF. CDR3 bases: TGTGCCAGCAGCTTAGCCCCGGGCCTCCAGGGCTACACCTTC. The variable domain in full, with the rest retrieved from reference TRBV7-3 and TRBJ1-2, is GAGVSQTPSNKVTEKGKYVELRCDPISGHTALYWYRQSLGQGPEFLIYFQGTGAADDSGLPNDRFFAVRPEGSVSTLKIQRTERGDSAVYLCASSLAPGLQGYTFGSGTRLTVV.

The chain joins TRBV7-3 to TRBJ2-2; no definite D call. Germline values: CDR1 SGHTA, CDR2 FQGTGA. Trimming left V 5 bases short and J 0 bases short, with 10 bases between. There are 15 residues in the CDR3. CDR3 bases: TGTGCCAGCAGCGCGGCAAATACGAACACCGGGGAGCTGTTTTTT. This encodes CASSAANTNTGELFF. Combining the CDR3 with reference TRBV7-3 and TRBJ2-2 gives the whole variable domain GAGVSQTPSNKVTEKGKYVELRCDPISGHTALYWYRQSLGQGPEFLIYFQGTGAADDSGLPNDRFFAVRPEGSVSTLKIQRTERGDSAVYLCASSAANTNTGELFFGEGSRLTVL.

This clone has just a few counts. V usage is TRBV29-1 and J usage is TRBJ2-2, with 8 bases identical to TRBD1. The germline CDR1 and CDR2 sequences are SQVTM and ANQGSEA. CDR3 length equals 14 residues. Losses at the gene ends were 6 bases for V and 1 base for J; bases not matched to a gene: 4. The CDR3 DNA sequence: TGCAGCGTCCTGGGACAGGAGAACACCGGGGAGCTGTTTTTT. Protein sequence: CSVLGQENTGELFF.

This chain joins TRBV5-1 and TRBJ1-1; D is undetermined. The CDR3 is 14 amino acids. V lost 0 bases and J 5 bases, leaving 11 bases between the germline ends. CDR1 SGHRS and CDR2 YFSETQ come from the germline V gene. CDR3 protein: CASSLARVGTEAFF. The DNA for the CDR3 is TGCGCCAGCAGCTTGGCTAGGGTCGGGACTGAAGCTTTCTTT.

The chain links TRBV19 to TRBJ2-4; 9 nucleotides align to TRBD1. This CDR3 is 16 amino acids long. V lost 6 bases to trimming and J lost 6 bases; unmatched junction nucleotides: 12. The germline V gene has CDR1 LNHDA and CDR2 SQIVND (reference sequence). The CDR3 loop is CASSPEARTGANIQYF. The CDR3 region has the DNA TGTGCCAGTAGCCCTGAAGCAAGGACAGGGGCAAACATTCAGTACTTC.

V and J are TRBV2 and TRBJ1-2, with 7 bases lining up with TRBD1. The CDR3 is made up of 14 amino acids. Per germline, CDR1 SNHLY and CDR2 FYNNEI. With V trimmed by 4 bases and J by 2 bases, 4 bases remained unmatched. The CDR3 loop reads CASSVRGINYGYTF. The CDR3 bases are TGTGCCAGCAGTGTCAGGGGGATCAACTATGGCTACACCTTC.

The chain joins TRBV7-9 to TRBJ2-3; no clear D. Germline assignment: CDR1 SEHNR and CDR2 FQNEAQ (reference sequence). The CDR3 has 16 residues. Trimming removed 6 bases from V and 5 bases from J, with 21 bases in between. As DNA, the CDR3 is TGTGCCAGCAGTCTTAATCGTTTGCTCGAACAAGATACGCAGTATTTT. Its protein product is CASSLNRLLEQDTQYF.

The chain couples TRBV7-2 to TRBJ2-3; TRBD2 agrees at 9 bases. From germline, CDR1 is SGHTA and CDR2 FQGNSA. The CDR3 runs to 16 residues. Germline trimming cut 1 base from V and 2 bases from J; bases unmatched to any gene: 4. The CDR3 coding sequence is TGTGCCAGCAGCTTAGAGAGCGGGGGGAACACAGATACGCAGTATTTT. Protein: CASSLESGGNTDTQYF.

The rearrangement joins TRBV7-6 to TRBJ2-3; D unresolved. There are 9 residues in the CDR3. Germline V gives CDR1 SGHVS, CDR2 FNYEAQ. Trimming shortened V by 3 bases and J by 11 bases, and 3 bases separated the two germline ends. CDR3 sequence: CASSFKQYF. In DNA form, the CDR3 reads TGTGCCAGCAGCTTTAAGCAGTATTTT.

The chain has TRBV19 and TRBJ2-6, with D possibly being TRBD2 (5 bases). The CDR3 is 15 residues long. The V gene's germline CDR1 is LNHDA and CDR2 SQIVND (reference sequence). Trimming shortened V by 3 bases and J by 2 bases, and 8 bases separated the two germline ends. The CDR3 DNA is TGTGCCAGTAGTATCAGAGGGCCTGGGGCCAACGTCCTGACTTTC. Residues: CASSIRGPGANVLTF.

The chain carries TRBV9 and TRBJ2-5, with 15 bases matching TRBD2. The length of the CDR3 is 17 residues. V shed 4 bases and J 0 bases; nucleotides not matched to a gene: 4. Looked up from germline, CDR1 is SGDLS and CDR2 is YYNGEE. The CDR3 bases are TGTGCCAGCAGCACCGGACTAGCGGGGGGGTACCAAGAGACCCAGTACTTC. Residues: CASSTGLAGGYQETQYF.

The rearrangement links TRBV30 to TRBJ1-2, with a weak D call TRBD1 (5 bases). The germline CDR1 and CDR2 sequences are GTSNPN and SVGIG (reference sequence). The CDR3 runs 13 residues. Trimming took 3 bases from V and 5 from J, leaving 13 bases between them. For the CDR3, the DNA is TGTGCCTGGAGAACGAAGGCAGGGTATGGCTACACCTTC. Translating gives CAWRTKAGYGYTF.

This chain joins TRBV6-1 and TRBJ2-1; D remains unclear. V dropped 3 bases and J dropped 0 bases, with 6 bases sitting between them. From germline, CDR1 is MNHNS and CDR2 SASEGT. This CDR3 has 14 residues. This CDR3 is CASSDSSSYNEQFF. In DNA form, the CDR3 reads TGTGCCAGCAGTGACTCGAGCTCCTACAATGAGCAGTTCTTC.

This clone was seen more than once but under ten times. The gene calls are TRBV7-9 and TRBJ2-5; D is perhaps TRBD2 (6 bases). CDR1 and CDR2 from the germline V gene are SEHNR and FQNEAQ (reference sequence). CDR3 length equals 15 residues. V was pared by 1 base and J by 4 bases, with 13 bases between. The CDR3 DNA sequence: TGTGCCAGCAGCTTAGGCGTGGGACTTGGAGAGACCCAGTACTTC. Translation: CASSLGVGLGETQYF.

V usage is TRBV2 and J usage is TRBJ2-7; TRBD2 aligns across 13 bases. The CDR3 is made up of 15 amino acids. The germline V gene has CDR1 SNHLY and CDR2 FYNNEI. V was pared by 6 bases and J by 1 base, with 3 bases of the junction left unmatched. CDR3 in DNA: TGTGCCAGCAGCGGACTAGCGGGGGAGTCCTACGAGCAGTACTTC. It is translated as CASSGLAGESYEQYF.

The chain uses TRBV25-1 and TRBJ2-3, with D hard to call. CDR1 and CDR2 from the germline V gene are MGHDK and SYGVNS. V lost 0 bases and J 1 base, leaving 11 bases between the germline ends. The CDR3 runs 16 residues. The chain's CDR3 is CASSEYSTGGTDTQYF. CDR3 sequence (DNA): TGTGCCAGCAGTGAATATTCCACGGGCGGCACAGATACGCAGTATTTT.